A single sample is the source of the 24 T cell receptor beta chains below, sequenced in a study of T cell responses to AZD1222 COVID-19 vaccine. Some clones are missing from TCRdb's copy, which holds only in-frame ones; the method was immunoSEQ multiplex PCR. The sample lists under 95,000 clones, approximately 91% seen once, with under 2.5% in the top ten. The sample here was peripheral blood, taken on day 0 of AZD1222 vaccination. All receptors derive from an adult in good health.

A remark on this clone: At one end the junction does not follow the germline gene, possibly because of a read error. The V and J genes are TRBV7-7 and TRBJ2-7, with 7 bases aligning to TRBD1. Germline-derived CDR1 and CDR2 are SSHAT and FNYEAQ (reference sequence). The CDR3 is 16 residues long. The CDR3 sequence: CASSSSYRDSSYEQYF. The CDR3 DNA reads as TGTGCTAGCAGCTCAAGTTACCGGGACAGCTCCTACGAGCAGTACTTC.

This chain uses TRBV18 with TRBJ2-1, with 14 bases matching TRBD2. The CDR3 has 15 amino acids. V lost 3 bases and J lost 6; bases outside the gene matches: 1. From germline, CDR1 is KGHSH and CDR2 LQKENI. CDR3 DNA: TGTGCCAGCTCACCGACTAGCGGGGGGGCCAATGAGCAGTTCTTC. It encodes CASSPTSGGANEQFF.

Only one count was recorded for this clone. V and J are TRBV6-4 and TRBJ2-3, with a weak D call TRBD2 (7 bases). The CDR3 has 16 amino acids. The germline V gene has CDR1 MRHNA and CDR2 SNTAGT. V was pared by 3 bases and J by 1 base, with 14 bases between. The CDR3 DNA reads TGTGCCAGCAGTGATCGGGGGGCCTCCGGCACAGATACGCAGTATTTT. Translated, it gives CASSDRGASGTDTQYF.

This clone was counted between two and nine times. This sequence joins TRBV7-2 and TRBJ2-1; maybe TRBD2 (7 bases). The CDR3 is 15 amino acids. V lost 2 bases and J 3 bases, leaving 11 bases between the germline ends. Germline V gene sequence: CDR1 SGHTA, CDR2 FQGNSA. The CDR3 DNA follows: TGTGCCAGCAGCTTAACGGGGGGCGGCTACAATGAGCAGTTCTTC. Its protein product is CASSLTGGGYNEQFF.

CDR3 in amino acids: CASSLAGAGWEKLFF. The CDR3, as DNA: TGTGCCAGCAGCTTAGCGGGGGCTGGCTGGGAAAAACTGTTTTTT. V and J are TRBV11-2 and TRBJ1-4, with TRBD1 as a possible D gene (6 bases). Between the trimmed V and J ends, which lost 1 base and 8 bases, there was a span of 14 bases. Germline V gene lookup returns CDR1 SGHAT and CDR2 FQNNGV. CDR3 length: 15 residues.

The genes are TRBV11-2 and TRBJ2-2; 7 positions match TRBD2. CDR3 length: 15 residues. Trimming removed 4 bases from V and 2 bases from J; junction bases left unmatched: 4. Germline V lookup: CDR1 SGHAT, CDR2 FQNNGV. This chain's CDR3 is CASSSGLLNTGELFF. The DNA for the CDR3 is TGTGCCAGCAGCTCGGGACTACTCAACACCGGGGAGCTGTTTTTT.

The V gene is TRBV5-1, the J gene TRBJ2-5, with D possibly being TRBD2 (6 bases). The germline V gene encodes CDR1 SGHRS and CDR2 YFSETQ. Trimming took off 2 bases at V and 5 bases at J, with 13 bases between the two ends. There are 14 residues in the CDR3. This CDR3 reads CASSFGGVGETQYF. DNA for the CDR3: TGCGCCAGCAGCTTCGGGGGAGTTGGGGAGACCCAGTACTTC.

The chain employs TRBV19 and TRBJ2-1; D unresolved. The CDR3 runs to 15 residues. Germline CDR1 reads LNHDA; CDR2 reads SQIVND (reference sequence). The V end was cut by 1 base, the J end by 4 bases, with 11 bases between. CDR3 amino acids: CASSIATDPYNEQFF. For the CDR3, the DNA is TGTGCCAGTAGTATAGCTACCGATCCATACAATGAGCAGTTCTTC. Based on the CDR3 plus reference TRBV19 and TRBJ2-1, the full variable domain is DGGITQSPKYLFRKEGQNVTLSCEQNLNHDAMYWYRQDPGQGLRLIYYSQIVNDFQKGDIAEGYSVSREKKESFPLTVTSAQKNPTAFYLCASSIATDPYNEQFFGPGTRLTVL.

The CDR3 DNA reads TGTGCCAGCAGCTTGGGACAGGGGGGTTTCGAGCAGTACTTC. It yields the protein CASSLGQGGFEQYF. The gene calls are TRBV5-8 and TRBJ2-7; 9 bases line up with TRBD1. V dropped 0 bases and J dropped 6; count of bases not matched to a gene: 4. The CDR3 totals 14 residues. Germline-derived CDR1 and CDR2 are SGHTS and YDEGEE.

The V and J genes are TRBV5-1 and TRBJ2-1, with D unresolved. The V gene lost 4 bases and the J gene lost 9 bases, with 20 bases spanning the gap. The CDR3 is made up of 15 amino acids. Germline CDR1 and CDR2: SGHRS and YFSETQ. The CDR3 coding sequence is TGCGCCAGCAGCCCCTGGGAATTCTCTTGGGGTGAGCAGTTCTTC. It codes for CASSPWEFSWGEQFF.

As DNA, the CDR3 is TGTGCCAGCAGCCCACGGGGACAGCTAAATCAAAATGGCTACACCTTC. Translation: CASSPRGQLNQNGYTF. The chain recombines TRBV5-6 with TRBJ1-2; 7 bases map to TRBD1. V gave up 4 bases and J gave up 6 bases; unmatched junction bases: 15. The length of the CDR3 is 16 residues. Germline CDR1 reads SGHDT; CDR2 reads YYEEEE.

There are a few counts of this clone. This CDR3 is CASSLGSNEQFF. The CDR3 DNA follows: TGTGCCAGCAGCTTGGGGAGCAATGAGCAGTTCTTC. The rearrangement links TRBV11-1 to TRBJ2-1; D perhaps matches TRBD2 (5 bases). Trimming took off 3 bases at V and 6 bases at J, with 6 bases between the two ends. Germline V gene lookup returns CDR1 SGHAT and CDR2 FQDESV (reference sequence). The CDR3 spans 12 residues.

Written as DNA, the CDR3 is TGTGCCAGCAGCTGGACTGGATTCTACGAGCAGTACTTC. It is translated as CASSWTGFYEQYF. V usage is TRBV5-5 and J usage is TRBJ2-7; TRBD2 might be the D (5 bases). There are 13 residues in the CDR3. The ends were cut back, 3 bases at V and 3 bases at J, with 10 bases in the middle. Germline V CDR1 and CDR2: SGHKS, YYEKEE (reference sequence).

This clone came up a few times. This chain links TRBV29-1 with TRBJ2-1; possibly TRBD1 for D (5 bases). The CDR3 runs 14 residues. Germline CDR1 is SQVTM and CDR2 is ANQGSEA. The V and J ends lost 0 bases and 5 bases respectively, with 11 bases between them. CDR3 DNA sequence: TGCAGCGTTGAAGACAACAGGAATAACAATGAGCAGTTCTTC. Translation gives CSVEDNRNNNEQFF.

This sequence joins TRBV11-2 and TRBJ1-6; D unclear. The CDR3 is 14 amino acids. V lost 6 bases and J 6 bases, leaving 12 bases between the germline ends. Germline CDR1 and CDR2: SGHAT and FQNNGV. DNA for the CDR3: TGTGCCAGCAGGGAGACTGTGACTAATTCACCCCTCCACTTT. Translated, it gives CASRETVTNSPLHF. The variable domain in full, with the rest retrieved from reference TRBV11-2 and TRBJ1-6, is EAGVAQSPRYKIIEKRQSVAFWCNPISGHATLYWYQQILGQGPKLLIQFQNNGVVDDSQLPKDRFSAERLKGVDSTLKIQPAKLEDSAVYLCASRETVTNSPLHFGNGTRLTVT.

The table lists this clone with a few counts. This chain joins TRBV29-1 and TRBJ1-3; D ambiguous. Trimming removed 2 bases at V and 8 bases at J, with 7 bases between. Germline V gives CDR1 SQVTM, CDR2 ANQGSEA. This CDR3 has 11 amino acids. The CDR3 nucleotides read TGCAGCGTTGAATGGTCGGACACCATATATTTT. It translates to CSVEWSDTIYF.

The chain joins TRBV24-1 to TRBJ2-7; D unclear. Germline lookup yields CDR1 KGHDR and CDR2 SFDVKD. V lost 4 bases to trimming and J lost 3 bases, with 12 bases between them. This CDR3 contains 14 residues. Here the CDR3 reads CATSDPGRLYEQYF. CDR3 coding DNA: TGTGCCACCAGTGACCCCGGTCGCCTCTACGAGCAGTACTTC.

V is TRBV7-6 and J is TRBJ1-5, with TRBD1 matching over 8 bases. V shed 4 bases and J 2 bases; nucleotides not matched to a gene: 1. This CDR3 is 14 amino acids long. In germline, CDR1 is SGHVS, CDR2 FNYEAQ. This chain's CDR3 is CASSSTGGNQPQHF. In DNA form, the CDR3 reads TGTGCCAGCAGCTCGACAGGGGGCAATCAGCCCCAGCATTTT. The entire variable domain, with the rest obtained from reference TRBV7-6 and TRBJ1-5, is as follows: GAGVSQSPRYKVTKRGQDVALRCDPISGHVSLYWYRQALGQGPEFLTYFNYEAQQDKSGLPNDRFSAERPEGSISTLTIQRTEQRDSAMYRCASSSTGGNQPQHFGDGTRLSIL.

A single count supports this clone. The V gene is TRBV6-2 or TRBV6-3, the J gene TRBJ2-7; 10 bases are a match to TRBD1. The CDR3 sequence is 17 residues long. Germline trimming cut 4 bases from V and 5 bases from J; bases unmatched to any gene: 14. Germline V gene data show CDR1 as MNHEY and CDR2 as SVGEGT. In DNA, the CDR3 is TGTGCCAGCAGTTTCAGGCCGACAGGGGGCGCGGGAAACGAGCAGTACTTC. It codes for CASSFRPTGGAGNEQYF.

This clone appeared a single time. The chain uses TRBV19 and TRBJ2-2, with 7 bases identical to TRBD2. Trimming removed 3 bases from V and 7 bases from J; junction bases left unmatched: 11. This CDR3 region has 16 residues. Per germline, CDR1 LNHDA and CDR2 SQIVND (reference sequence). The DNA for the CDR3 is TGTGCCAGTAGTATTCGGAGGGAGGGCCGGATCGGGGAGCTGTTTTTT. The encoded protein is CASSIRREGRIGELFF. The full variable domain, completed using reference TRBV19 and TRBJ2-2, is DGGITQSPKYLFRKEGQNVTLSCEQNLNHDAMYWYRQDPGQGLRLIYYSQIVNDFQKGDIAEGYSVSREKKESFPLTVTSAQKNPTAFYLCASSIRREGRIGELFFGEGSRLTVL.

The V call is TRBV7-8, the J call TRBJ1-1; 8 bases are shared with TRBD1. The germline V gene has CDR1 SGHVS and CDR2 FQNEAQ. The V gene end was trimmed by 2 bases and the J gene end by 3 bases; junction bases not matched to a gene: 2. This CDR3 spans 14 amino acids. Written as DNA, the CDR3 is TGTGCCAGCAGCTTAAAGACAGGGGACACTGAAGCTTTCTTT. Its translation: CASSLKTGDTEAFF.

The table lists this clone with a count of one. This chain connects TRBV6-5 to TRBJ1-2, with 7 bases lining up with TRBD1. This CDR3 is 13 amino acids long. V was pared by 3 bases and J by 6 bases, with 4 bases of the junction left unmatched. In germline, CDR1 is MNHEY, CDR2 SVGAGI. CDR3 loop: CASSYQGVDGYTF. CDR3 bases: TGTGCCAGCAGTTATCAGGGGGTGGATGGCTACACCTTC.

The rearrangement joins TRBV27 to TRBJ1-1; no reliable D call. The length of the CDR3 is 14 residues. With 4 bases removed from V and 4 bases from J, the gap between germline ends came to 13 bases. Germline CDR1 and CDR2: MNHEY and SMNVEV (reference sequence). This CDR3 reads CASSWRLEGTEAFF. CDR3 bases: TGTGCCAGCAGTTGGCGGTTAGAAGGCACTGAAGCTTTCTTT.

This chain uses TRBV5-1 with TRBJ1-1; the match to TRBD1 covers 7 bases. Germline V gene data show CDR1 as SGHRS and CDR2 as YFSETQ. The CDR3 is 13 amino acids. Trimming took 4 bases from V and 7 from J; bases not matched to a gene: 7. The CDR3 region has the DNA TGCGCCAGCAGCCCTCCGGGACAGCTTGAAGCTTTCTTT. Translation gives CASSPPGQLEAFF.